These 22 T cell receptor beta chains were sequenced from one sample in a study of blood T cell repertoires in COVID-19. The table came from immunoSEQ multiplex PCR; TCRdb's copy has only in-frame clones and leaves some out. Among 150,000 to 200,000 clones, about 89% were seen once, and the ten largest hold less than 3%. Sequenced material: peripheral blood. The receptors were gathered from a man aged 55 to 70 with acute or convalescent COVID-19.

The chain is built from TRBV6-5 and TRBJ1-1; 7 nucleotides line up with TRBD1. The CDR3 totals 15 residues. Germline V CDR1 and CDR2: MNHEY, SVGAGI. Unmatched junction bases numbered 6, after V lost 4 bases and J lost 1 base. CDR3 sequence: CASSSRGPANTEAFF. The CDR3 DNA sequence: TGTGCCAGCAGTTCAAGGGGGCCGGCGAACACTGAAGCTTTCTTT.

The chain is built from TRBV5-1 and TRBJ2-6, with D uncertain. Trimming left V 6 bases short and J 0 bases short, with 10 bases between. Per germline, CDR1 SGHRS and CDR2 YFSETQ. The CDR3 extends over 15 amino acids. CDR3 coding DNA: TGCGCCAGCATCCCAGGCCCCTCTGGGGCCAACGTCCTGACTTTC. Its translation is CASIPGPSGANVLTF. Variable domain in full (rest from reference TRBV5-1 and TRBJ2-6): KAGVTQTPRYLIKTRGQQVTLSCSPISGHRSVSWYQQTPGQGLQFLFEYFSETQRNKGNFPGRFSGRQFSNSRSEMNVSTLELGDSALYLCASIPGPSGANVLTFGAGSRLTVL.

This clone was found once. The chain has TRBV5-4 and TRBJ1-2; the D gene is possibly TRBD1 (6 bases). Trimming cost V 0 bases and J 3 bases, with 9 bases left between them. Germline V lookup: CDR1 SGHNT, CDR2 YYREEE (reference sequence). This CDR3 comprises 14 residues. The chain's CDR3 is CASSLGTVHYGYTF. Here the CDR3 DNA reads TGTGCCAGCAGCTTGGGGACAGTTCACTATGGCTACACCTTC.

The J gene is TRBJ1-4, the V gene TRBV2; D ambiguous. Germline V gene data show CDR1 as SNHLY and CDR2 as FYNNEI. Trimming removed 1 base from V and 6 bases from J, with 9 bases in between. The CDR3 is 14 amino acids. The CDR3 loop is CASSEGWRDEKLFF. DNA for the CDR3: TGTGCCAGCAGTGAAGGGTGGCGGGATGAAAAACTGTTTTTT.

V and J are TRBV12-3 or TRBV12-4 and TRBJ2-3, with D possibly matching TRBD1 (6 bases). The CDR3 runs 13 residues. V was pared by 6 bases and J by 5 bases, with 12 bases between. The CDR3 DNA sequence: TGTGCCAGCAGACCTACAGGGTTAGATACGCAGTATTTT. Translated, it gives CASRPTGLDTQYF.

This chain joins TRBV5-6 and TRBJ1-2; TRBD1 is a possible D gene (6 bases). The CDR3 extends over 14 amino acids. CDR1 and CDR2 (germline): SGHDT, YYEEEE. Trimming cost V 4 bases and J 3 bases, with 13 bases left between them. The CDR3 nucleotides read TGTGCCAGCAGCGCCGGGGACACCTACTATGGCTACACCTTC. Translated, it gives CASSAGDTYYGYTF. Full variable domain (missing parts from reference TRBV5-6 and TRBJ1-2): DAGVTQSPTHLIKTRGQQVTLRCSPKSGHDTVSWYQQALGQGPQFIFQYYEEEERQRGNFPDRFSGHQFPNYSSELNVNALLLGDSALYLCASSAGDTYYGYTFGSGTRLTVV.

The rearrangement uses TRBV27 and TRBJ1-5, with D maybe TRBD1 (5 bases). Germline lookup yields CDR1 MNHEY and CDR2 SMNVEV (reference sequence). This CDR3 is built from 15 residues. V dropped 6 bases and J dropped 6 bases, with 18 bases sitting between them. Here the CDR3 reads CASSSTGGGFQPQHF. The DNA for the CDR3 is TGTGCCAGCAGCTCCACCGGGGGGGGGTTTCAGCCCCAGCATTTT.

This clone was detected once. The chain joins TRBV7-8 to TRBJ1-5; D unclear. Germline CDR1 and CDR2: SGHVS and FQNEAQ. Trimming took off 0 bases at V and 5 bases at J, with 14 bases between the two ends. This CDR3 contains 16 residues. The CDR3 DNA is TGTGCCAGCAGCTTAGCGAACCAGGCCGTCTATCAGCCCCAGCATTTT. Protein product: CASSLANQAVYQPQHF.

Only a few counts were recorded for this clone. The chain links TRBV6-2 or TRBV6-3 to TRBJ2-1; D may be TRBD2 (5 bases). CDR3 size: 14 residues. V lost 0 bases and J 2 bases, leaving 5 bases between the germline ends. Per germline, CDR1 MNHEY and CDR2 SVGEGT. CDR3 residues: CASSYSGTYNEQFF. In nucleotides, the CDR3 is TGTGCCAGCAGTTACTCCGGGACCTACAATGAGCAGTTCTTC.

This clone has only one observation. The rearrangement uses TRBV14 and TRBJ2-7, with 7 nucleotides matching TRBD1. This CDR3 region has 14 residues. The junction had 5 bases not matched to a gene; V was cut back by 4 bases and J by 2 bases. Germline V lookup: CDR1 SGHDN, CDR2 FVKESK. The CDR3 spells CASSRQGQTYEQYF. The DNA for the CDR3 is TGTGCCAGCAGCCGACAGGGACAGACCTACGAGCAGTACTTC.

The chain couples TRBV6-4 to TRBJ2-1, with D possibly TRBD2 on 6 matching bases. Germline lookup yields CDR1 MRHNA and CDR2 SNTAGT. This CDR3 is 17 amino acids long. V gave up 4 bases and J gave up 9 bases, with 25 bases separating them. CDR3 sequence: CASSVRSPRGAGIEQFF. The CDR3 coding sequence is TGTGCCAGCAGTGTCCGATCTCCTCGGGGAGCGGGCATTGAGCAGTTCTTC.

V usage is TRBV7-3 and J usage is TRBJ2-1, with 11 bases aligning to TRBD1. V was clipped by 5 bases and J by 6 bases; unmatched bases: 9. The CDR3 has 16 residues. Germline loops: CDR1 SGHTA, CDR2 FQGTGA. CDR3 in DNA: TGTGCCAGCAGCAGCCCTGGACAGGGGGCGATCAATGAGCAGTTCTTC. This sequence encodes CASSSPGQGAINEQFF. Together with reference TRBV7-3 and TRBJ2-1, the CDR3 gives the full variable domain: GAGVSQTPSNKVTEKGKYVELRCDPISGHTALYWYRQSLGQGPEFLIYFQGTGAADDSGLPNDRFFAVRPEGSVSTLKIQRTERGDSAVYLCASSSPGQGAINEQFFGPGTRLTVL.

This clone was seen just once. V usage is TRBV11-2 and J usage is TRBJ1-6; the D is unclear. Germline V CDR1 and CDR2: SGHAT, FQNNGV. The CDR3 extends over 13 amino acids. V lost 5 bases and J lost 9, with 11 bases in between. CDR3 protein: CASSTQRVSPLHF. Written as DNA, the CDR3 is TGTGCCAGCAGCACCCAGCGGGTTTCACCCCTCCACTTT.

V is TRBV18 and J is TRBJ2-3; 10 bases align to TRBD1. The CDR3 spans 15 residues. Germline loops: CDR1 KGHSH, CDR2 LQKENI. The V segment lost 6 bases and the J segment 3 bases; nucleotides outside the gene matches: 6. The CDR3 bases are TGTGCCAGCTCCCCGGGGACAGGGGCAACAGATACGCAGTATTTT. This translates into CASSPGTGATDTQYF.

The J gene is TRBJ1-2, the V gene TRBV24-1; D ambiguous. Germline V gene data show CDR1 as KGHDR and CDR2 as SFDVKD. Trimming removed 4 bases at V and 5 bases at J, with 10 bases between. The length of the CDR3 is 13 residues. This CDR3 reads CATSDVRFYGYTF. CDR3 nucleotides: TGTGCCACCAGTGACGTCAGGTTTTATGGCTACACCTTC.

This clone showed up just a few times. At the DNA level, this CDR3 is encoded by other sequences in the same sample as well. The chain has TRBV7-2 and TRBJ1-3; 7 bases are a match to TRBD1. This CDR3 is 14 amino acids long. V was clipped by 3 bases and J by 2 bases; unmatched bases: 1. The germline V gene has CDR1 SGHTA and CDR2 FQGNSA. The CDR3 loop is CASSLGTAGNTIYF. The CDR3 DNA reads as TGTGCCAGCAGCTTGGGGACAGCTGGAAACACCATATATTTT.

The V and J genes are TRBV19 and TRBJ2-1, with TRBD1 matching 8 bases. The germline V gene has CDR1 LNHDA and CDR2 SQIVND (reference sequence). Trimming removed 6 bases from V and 3 bases from J; junction bases left unmatched: 7. The CDR3 has 15 amino acids. The CDR3: CASSPDRADYNEQFF. The DNA for the CDR3 is TGTGCCAGTAGCCCGGACAGGGCCGACTACAATGAGCAGTTCTTC.

This clone was found a few times. V usage is TRBV15 and J usage is TRBJ1-2, with TRBD1 matching over 7 bases. This CDR3 spans 16 amino acids. V lost 6 bases, J lost 1 base, and 11 bases stayed unmatched. From germline, CDR1 is LNHNV and CDR2 YYDKDF (reference sequence). The CDR3 sequence: CATRPDPGQVNYGYTF. Written as DNA, the CDR3 is TGTGCCACCAGACCAGACCCCGGACAGGTTAACTATGGCTACACCTTC.

Only one count was recorded for this clone. V usage is TRBV6-6 and J usage is TRBJ2-2, with 13 bases fitting TRBD2. In germline, CDR1 is MNHNY, CDR2 SVGAGI (reference sequence). This CDR3 comprises 15 residues. The V segment lost 6 bases and the J segment 6 bases; nucleotides outside the gene matches: 4. The CDR3 loop is CASSSGLAGAGELFF. CDR3 bases: TGTGCCAGCAGCTCCGGACTAGCGGGGGCCGGGGAGCTGTTTTTT.

The chain is built from TRBV4-3 and TRBJ1-4; no firm D call. The germline V and J ends were trimmed by 0 bases and 10 bases, with 9 bases remaining between them. CDR3 length equals 13 residues. Germline V CDR1 and CDR2: LGHNA, YSLEER. The CDR3, as DNA: TGCGCCAGCAGCCAAGAGGCTCGGGGAAAACTGTTTTTT. Its translation: CASSQEARGKLFF.

CDR3 residues: CASSSEHNQPQHF. CDR3 bases: TGTGCCAGCAGTAGCGAACACAATCAGCCCCAGCATTTT. The genes are TRBV6-2 or TRBV6-3 and TRBJ1-5; no clear D. V was shortened by 5 bases and J by 3 bases, with 8 bases between the two germline ends. The CDR3 consists of 13 residues. Looked up from germline, CDR1 is MNHEY and CDR2 is SVGEGT.

This clone has only one observation. The chain recombines TRBV6-6 with TRBJ2-6; TRBD1 agrees at 9 bases. The germline V gene encodes CDR1 MNHNY and CDR2 SVGAGI (reference sequence). This CDR3 has 15 amino acids. The trim removed 6 bases at V and 4 bases at J, leaving 4 bases unmatched. The CDR3 DNA follows: TGTGCCAGCAGACAGGGGGCATCAGGGGCCAACGTCCTGACTTTC. Its protein is CASRQGASGANVLTF.